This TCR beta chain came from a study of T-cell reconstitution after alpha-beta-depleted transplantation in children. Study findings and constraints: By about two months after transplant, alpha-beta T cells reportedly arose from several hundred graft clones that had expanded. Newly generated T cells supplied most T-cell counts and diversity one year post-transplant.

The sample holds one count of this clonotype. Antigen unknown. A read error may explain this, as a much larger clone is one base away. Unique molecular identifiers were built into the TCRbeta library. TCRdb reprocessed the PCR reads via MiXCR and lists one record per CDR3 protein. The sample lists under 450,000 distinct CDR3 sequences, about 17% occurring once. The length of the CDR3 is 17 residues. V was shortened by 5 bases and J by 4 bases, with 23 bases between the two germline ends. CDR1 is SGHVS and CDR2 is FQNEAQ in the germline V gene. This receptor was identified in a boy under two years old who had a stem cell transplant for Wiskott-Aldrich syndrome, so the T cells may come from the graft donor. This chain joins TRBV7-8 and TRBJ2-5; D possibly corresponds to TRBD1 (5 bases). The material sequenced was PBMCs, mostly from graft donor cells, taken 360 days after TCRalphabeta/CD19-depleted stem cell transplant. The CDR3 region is CASSTRRVVATGETQYF. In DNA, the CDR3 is TGTGCCAGCAGCACAAGACGAGTGGTAGCAACAGGAGAGACCCAGTACTTC.